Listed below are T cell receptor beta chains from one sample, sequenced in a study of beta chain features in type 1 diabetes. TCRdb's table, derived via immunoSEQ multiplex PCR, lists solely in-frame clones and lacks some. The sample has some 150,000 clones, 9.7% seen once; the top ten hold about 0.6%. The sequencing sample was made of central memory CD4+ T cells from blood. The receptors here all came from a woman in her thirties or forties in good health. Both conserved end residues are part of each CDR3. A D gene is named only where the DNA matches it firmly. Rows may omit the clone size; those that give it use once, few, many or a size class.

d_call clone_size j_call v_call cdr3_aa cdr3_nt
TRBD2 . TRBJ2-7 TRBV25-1 CASSGGGGPREQYF TGTGCCAGCAGTGGCGGCGGGGGGCCAAGGGAGCAGTACTTC
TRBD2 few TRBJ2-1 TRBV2 CASSELIAGNGEQFF TGTGCCAGCAGTGAACTAATAGCGGGGAATGGTGAGCAGTTCTTC
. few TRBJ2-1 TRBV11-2 CASSFSLNNEQFF TGTGCCAGCAGCTTTAGTCTAAACAATGAGCAGTTCTTC
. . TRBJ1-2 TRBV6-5 CASTSQVLSGYTF TGTGCCAGCACCTCACAGGTCCTATCTGGCTACACCTTC
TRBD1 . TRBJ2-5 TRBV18 CASSRGTGGKETQYF TGTGCCAGCTCACGTGGGACAGGGGGCAAAGAGACCCAGTACTTC
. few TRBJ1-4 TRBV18 CASSPIAGENEKLFF TGTGCCAGCTCACCGATCGCAGGGGAGAATGAAAAACTGTTTTTT
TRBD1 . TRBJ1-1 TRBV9 CASSVGQGRAEAFF TGTGCCAGCAGCGTGGGACAGGGGAGGGCTGAAGCTTTCTTT
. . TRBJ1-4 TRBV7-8 CASSLGGQYEKLFF TGTGCCAGCAGCCTCGGAGGGCAATATGAAAAACTGTTTTTT
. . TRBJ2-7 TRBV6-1 CASSEARRSEQYF TGTGCCAGCAGTGAGGCTCGGAGAAGCGAGCAGTACTTC
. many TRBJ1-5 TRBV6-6 CASGTGQPQHF TGTGCCAGCGGAACGGGGCAGCCCCAGCATTTT
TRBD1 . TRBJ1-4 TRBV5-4 CASSLEGANEKLFF TGTGCCAGCAGCTTGGAGGGGGCGAATGAAAAACTGTTTTTT
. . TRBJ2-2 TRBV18 CASSPIPPPTGELFF TGTGCCAGCTCACCAATCCCCCCTCCCACAGGGGAGCTGTTTTTT
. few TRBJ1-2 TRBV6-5 CASSYSSGSVYGYTF TGTGCCAGCAGTTACTCGAGCGGCTCCGTCTATGGCTACACCTTC
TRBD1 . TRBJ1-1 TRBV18 CASSGTGYNTEAFF TGTGCCAGCTCCGGGACAGGTTACAACACTGAAGCTTTCTTT
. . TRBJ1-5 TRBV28 CASSLTDRLQPQHF TGTGCCAGCAGTTTGACGGACAGACTTCAGCCCCAGCATTTT